These T cell receptor beta chains were read from a single sample in a study of shared clonotypes between healthy human individuals. Here immunoSEQ multiplex PCR was the method, and the copy in TCRdb shows in-frame clones only, minus some. The sample has hundreds of thousands of clones; 92% are singletons. Source material: naive CD8+ T cells sorted from blood. The origin of the receptors is a man under 40 in good health. The CDR3 runs from the conserved cysteine through the conserved F or W. Fields, in order: clone size, J gene, V gene, D gene, CDR3 DNA, CDR3 protein. D genes are given only for firm matches. Expanded clones get a size class; other rows say once, few or many, or leave the size out.

clone size: once
J gene: TRBJ2-2
V gene: TRBV7-9
D gene: TRBD1
CDR3 DNA: TGTGCCAGCAGCTATTTGGGACAGGGTGGCACCGGGGAGCTGTTTTTT
CDR3 protein: CASSYLGQGGTGELFF

clone size: once
J gene: TRBJ2-3
V gene: TRBV11-2
D gene: -
CDR3 DNA: TGTGCCAGCAGCCGACCGGCGGTAGCGGATACGCAGTATTTT
CDR3 protein: CASSRPAVADTQYF

clone size: -
J gene: TRBJ2-3
V gene: TRBV29-1
D gene: TRBD2
CDR3 DNA: TGCAGCGTTGAGGGTCTAGCGGGAGTGTACGGTACGCAGTATTTT
CDR3 protein: CSVEGLAGVYGTQYF

clone size: -
J gene: TRBJ2-1
V gene: TRBV29-1
D gene: TRBD1
CDR3 DNA: TGCAGCGTTGACCCCGGACAGGGGATCCCTTACGATGAGCAGTTCTTC
CDR3 protein: CSVDPGQGIPYDEQFF

clone size: once
J gene: TRBJ2-7
V gene: TRBV11-2
D gene: -
CDR3 DNA: TGTGCCAGCAGCTTAGGGACAGAGCAGTACTTC
CDR3 protein: CASSLGTEQYF

clone size: -
J gene: TRBJ1-2
V gene: TRBV6-5
D gene: -
CDR3 DNA: TGTGCCAGCAGTTACGGGGGGGGCCCGGAAGGCTACACCTTC
CDR3 protein: CASSYGGGPEGYTF

clone size: -
J gene: TRBJ2-3
V gene: TRBV4-3
D gene: -
CDR3 DNA: TGCGCCAGCAGCCAAGATCTGTCAGATACGCAGTATTTT
CDR3 protein: CASSQDLSDTQYF

clone size: -
J gene: TRBJ2-1
V gene: TRBV11-2
D gene: -
CDR3 DNA: TGTGCCAGCAGCCATTCCCCTCCGGAGGGTGAGCAGTTCTTC
CDR3 protein: CASSHSPPEGEQFF

clone size: -
J gene: TRBJ2-1
V gene: TRBV9
D gene: -
CDR3 DNA: TGTGCCAGCAGCCAAGGGGCCCTATTAGCCAATGAGCAGTTCTTC
CDR3 protein: CASSQGALLANEQFF

clone size: -
J gene: TRBJ2-2
V gene: TRBV7-8
D gene: TRBD2
CDR3 DNA: TGTGCCAGCAGCTTAGGGGTGACTAGCGGGATCTACGGGGAGCTGTTTTTT
CDR3 protein: CASSLGVTSGIYGELFF

clone size: -
J gene: TRBJ2-1
V gene: TRBV5-1
D gene: TRBD1
CDR3 DNA: TGCGCCAGCAGCTTGGGACAGGGAATAAATGAGCAGTTCTTC
CDR3 protein: CASSLGQGINEQFF

clone size: -
J gene: TRBJ2-7
V gene: TRBV27
D gene: -
CDR3 DNA: TGTGCCAGCAGTTTAGGTGGGAGTACCTACGAGCAGTACTTC
CDR3 protein: CASSLGGSTYEQYF

clone size: -
J gene: TRBJ2-3
V gene: TRBV4-3
D gene: TRBD1
CDR3 DNA: TGCGCCAGCAGCCAGGGACAGGGGTATACGCAGTATTTT
CDR3 protein: CASSQGQGYTQYF

clone size: -
J gene: TRBJ2-3
V gene: TRBV9
D gene: -
CDR3 DNA: TGTGCCAGCAGCCCCGCCGGCGTTGGGGTCCTAAGCACAGATACGCAGTATTTT
CDR3 protein: CASSPAGVGVLSTDTQYF

clone size: -
J gene: TRBJ2-1
V gene: TRBV4-3
D gene: -
CDR3 DNA: TGCGCCAGCAGCCAAGGAGTGTACAATGAGCAGTTCTTC
CDR3 protein: CASSQGVYNEQFF

clone size: -
J gene: TRBJ2-4
V gene: TRBV4-1
D gene: -
CDR3 DNA: TGCGCCAGCAGCCAACTTTCCAGGGCGAGTGGCAAAAACATTCAGTACTTC
CDR3 protein: CASSQLSRASGKNIQYF

clone size: few
J gene: TRBJ2-1
V gene: TRBV14
D gene: -
CDR3 DNA: TGTGCCAGCAGCCAAACAGGGAATGAGCAGTTCTTC
CDR3 protein: CASSQTGNEQFF

clone size: -
J gene: TRBJ2-7
V gene: TRBV6-1
D gene: -
CDR3 DNA: TGTGCCAGCAGTATACGGGACTACGAGCAGTACTTC
CDR3 protein: CASSIRDYEQYF

clone size: once
J gene: TRBJ2-7
V gene: TRBV11-2
D gene: -
CDR3 DNA: TGTGCCAGCAGCTTAGTTTCCCACTACGAGCAGTACTTC
CDR3 protein: CASSLVSHYEQYF

clone size: -
J gene: TRBJ2-5
V gene: TRBV10-2
D gene: -
CDR3 DNA: TGCGCCAGCAGTGATTGGGCAGGGGCATGGGAGACCCAGTACTTC
CDR3 protein: CASSDWAGAWETQYF

clone size: -
J gene: TRBJ2-7
V gene: TRBV7-6
D gene: TRBD2
CDR3 DNA: TGTGCCAGCAGCTCGACTAGCGGGAGCTACGAGCAGTACTTC
CDR3 protein: CASSSTSGSYEQYF

clone size: -
J gene: TRBJ2-7
V gene: TRBV7-9
D gene: TRBD1
CDR3 DNA: TGTGCCAGCAGCTTAAAAGGGACAGGGGGCTACGAGCAGTACTTC
CDR3 protein: CASSLKGTGGYEQYF

clone size: -
J gene: TRBJ1-5
V gene: TRBV7-9
D gene: TRBD1
CDR3 DNA: TGTGCCAGCAGTTCAGGGGGCTTTAGCAATCAGCCCCAGCATTTT
CDR3 protein: CASSSGGFSNQPQHF

clone size: once
J gene: TRBJ2-7
V gene: TRBV19
D gene: TRBD2
CDR3 DNA: TGTGCCAGTAGTCGCAACCTCTCTCCGGGACTAGACCCCTACGAGCAGTACTTC
CDR3 protein: CASSRNLSPGLDPYEQYF

clone size: -
J gene: TRBJ2-1
V gene: TRBV29-1
D gene: -
CDR3 DNA: TGCAGCGTTGATGGATTGGGGCGGGGCGATGAGCAGTTCTTC
CDR3 protein: CSVDGLGRGDEQFF

clone size: -
J gene: TRBJ2-1
V gene: TRBV9
D gene: TRBD2
CDR3 DNA: TGTGCCAGCAGCCACGGGACTAGCGGGAGGCACAATGAGCAGTTCTTC
CDR3 protein: CASSHGTSGRHNEQFF

clone size: -
J gene: TRBJ2-5
V gene: TRBV27
D gene: TRBD1
CDR3 DNA: TGTGCCAGCAGTTTAGTGAGGACAGGGGGATGGCAAGAGACCCAGTACTTC
CDR3 protein: CASSLVRTGGWQETQYF

clone size: -
J gene: TRBJ2-1
V gene: TRBV15
D gene: TRBD2
CDR3 DNA: TGTGCCACCAGCAGGGGACTAGCGGGGGGCAATGAGCAGTTCTTC
CDR3 protein: CATSRGLAGGNEQFF

clone size: -
J gene: TRBJ2-7
V gene: TRBV5-4
D gene: -
CDR3 DNA: TGTGCCAGCAGCTTGGGGGCAGGTGGCTACGAGCAGTACTTC
CDR3 protein: CASSLGAGGYEQYF

clone size: once
J gene: TRBJ1-5
V gene: TRBV28
D gene: TRBD1
CDR3 DNA: TGTGCCACCTTAAAAAGGGGGCATCAGCCCCAGCATTTT
CDR3 protein: CATLKRGHQPQHF

clone size: once
J gene: TRBJ1-2
V gene: TRBV19
D gene: -
CDR3 DNA: TGTGCCAGCTCCCGACGAAACGGGTATGGCTACACCTTC
CDR3 protein: CASSRRNGYGYTF

clone size: -
J gene: TRBJ2-5
V gene: TRBV27
D gene: -
CDR3 DNA: TGTGCCAGCAGTTTCCTGGGGGGAGAGACCCAGTACTTC
CDR3 protein: CASSFLGGETQYF

clone size: -
J gene: TRBJ2-1
V gene: TRBV12-5
D gene: -
CDR3 DNA: TGTGCTAGTGGTCTGACCGGGATTCTCGAGCAGTTCTTC
CDR3 protein: CASGLTGILEQFF

clone size: -
J gene: TRBJ2-3
V gene: TRBV28
D gene: -
CDR3 DNA: TGTGCCAGCAATCTCAGGGGTTCCGATACGCAGTATTTT
CDR3 protein: CASNLRGSDTQYF

clone size: -
J gene: TRBJ2-2
V gene: TRBV7-6
D gene: TRBD1
CDR3 DNA: TGTGCCAGCAGCTTCTCTTTGGACAGGGGGATCAGCGGGGAGCTGTTTTTT
CDR3 protein: CASSFSLDRGISGELFF

clone size: -
J gene: TRBJ2-7
V gene: TRBV28
D gene: -
CDR3 DNA: TGTGCCAGCAGTTTATATACCGGGACACGACCCTACGAGCAGTACTTC
CDR3 protein: CASSLYTGTRPYEQYF

clone size: -
J gene: TRBJ2-4
V gene: TRBV27
D gene: TRBD1
CDR3 DNA: TGTGCCAGCAGCGACAGGGAAACTTTAGCCAAAAACATTCAGTACTTC
CDR3 protein: CASSDRETLAKNIQYF

clone size: -
J gene: TRBJ2-2
V gene: TRBV5-4
D gene: TRBD1
CDR3 DNA: TGTGCCAGCAGAATACAGGGGGCGAACGGGGAGCTGTTTTTT
CDR3 protein: CASRIQGANGELFF

clone size: -
J gene: TRBJ2-2
V gene: TRBV27
D gene: TRBD1
CDR3 DNA: TGTGCCAGCAGTTTAGATAACAGGGGGCGCGACACCGGGGAGCTGTTTTTT
CDR3 protein: CASSLDNRGRDTGELFF

clone size: once
J gene: TRBJ2-5
V gene: TRBV11-2
D gene: TRBD2
CDR3 DNA: TGTGCCAGCAGCGGACTAGCGCTTCAAGAGACCCAGTACTTC
CDR3 protein: CASSGLALQETQYF

clone size: -
J gene: TRBJ2-1
V gene: TRBV7-9
D gene: -
CDR3 DNA: TGTGCCAGCAGACGGGGGAATGAGCAGTTCTTC
CDR3 protein: CASRRGNEQFF

clone size: -
J gene: TRBJ1-1
V gene: TRBV9
D gene: TRBD1
CDR3 DNA: TGTGCCAGCAGCGTAGTAGGACAGGGGACAGTGAACACTGAAGCTTTCTTT
CDR3 protein: CASSVVGQGTVNTEAFF

clone size: -
J gene: TRBJ2-7
V gene: TRBV9
D gene: -
CDR3 DNA: TGTGCCAGCGGGGGCAGATACGAGCAGTACTTC
CDR3 protein: CASGGRYEQYF